This T cell receptor (beta chain) is drawn from a study of blood T cell repertoires in COVID-19. Study information: T cells, B-cell-depleted T cells, or PBMCs provided the cDNA or gDNA that served as material.

Trimming removed 2 bases from V and 2 bases from J, with 16 bases in between. The germline CDR1 and CDR2 sequences are MDHEN and SYDVKM. The CDR3 has 17 residues. Per the original data handling: Amplified reference gene primers provided the basis for estimating nucleated cell counts. Produced via immunoSEQ multiplex PCR; TCRdb's table is partial and in-frame only. Clonal size and the V and J genes are those of that table, whereas D and trimming came from the DNA. Of about 73,000 clones listed, around 67% are singletons. Material: peripheral blood. The chain couples TRBV28 to TRBJ1-5, with D perhaps TRBD1 (6 bases). The source is a man aged 55 to 69 with acute or convalescent COVID-19. CDR3 sequence reads: CASSLGGGNGRNQPQHF. DNA of the CDR3: TGTGCCAGCAGTTTAGGGGGGGGCAACGGACGCAATCAGCCCCAGCATTTT.